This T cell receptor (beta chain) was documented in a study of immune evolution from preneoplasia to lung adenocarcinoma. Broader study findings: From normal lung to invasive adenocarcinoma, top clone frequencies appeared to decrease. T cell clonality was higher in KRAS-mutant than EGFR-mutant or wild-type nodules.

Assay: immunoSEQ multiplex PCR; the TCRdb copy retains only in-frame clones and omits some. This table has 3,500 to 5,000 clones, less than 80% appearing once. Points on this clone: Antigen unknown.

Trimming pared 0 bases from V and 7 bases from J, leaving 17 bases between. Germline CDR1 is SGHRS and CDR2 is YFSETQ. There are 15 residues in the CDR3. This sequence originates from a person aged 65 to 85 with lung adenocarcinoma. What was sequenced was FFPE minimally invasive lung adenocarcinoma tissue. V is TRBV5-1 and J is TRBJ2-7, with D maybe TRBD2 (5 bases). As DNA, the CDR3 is TGCGCCAGCAGCTTGGATCTGGGAGCGTTTGGGGAGCAGTACTTC. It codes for CASSLDLGAFGEQYF.